This T cell receptor (beta chain) emerged from a study of T cell responses to AZD1222 COVID-19 vaccine. CDR1 is KGHSH, CDR2 LQKENI, per germline. The CDR3 is made up of 15 amino acids. The J segment lost 2 bases and the V segment lost 3 bases, leaving 4 bases of the junction unmatched. Of note for this clone: Its antigen remains unidentified.

Clones were sequenced by immunoSEQ multiplex PCR, and TCRdb holds only the in-frame ones, with some missing. The table includes 110,000 or so clones, around 89% detected once. The study, taken as a whole, reports: Breadth and depth of Spike-specific TCRs rose after two AZD1222 doses.

This TCR derives from an adult who received the AZD1222 COVID-19 vaccine. The chain couples TRBV18 to TRBJ1-1; 9 bases match TRBD1. This sample comprised peripheral blood, obtained 28 days after the second AZD1222 dose. CDR3 nucleotides: TGTGCCAGCTCACCGGGACAGGGTCGTAACACTGAAGCTTTCTTT. Residues: CASSPGQGRNTEAFF.